A single sample is the source of the 12 T cell receptor beta chains below, sequenced in a study of identifying expanded T cells in peripheral blood. Data came from immunoSEQ multiplex PCR; TCRdb stores just in-frame clones and leaves some out. The sample lists about 78,000 clones; almost 85% were seen once. Sequenced: blood. The receptors here all came from a person aged 18-69 years in good health.

The chain has TRBV6-6 and TRBJ2-1; 7 bases line up with TRBD2. J lost 3 bases, V lost 8 bases, and 1 base had no gene match. CDR1 MNHNY and CDR2 SVGAGI come from the germline V gene (reference sequence). This CDR3 region has 12 residues. CDR3 DNA sequence: TGTGCCAGCGAGCGGGGCTACAATGAGCAGTTCTTC. This sequence encodes CASERGYNEQFF.

The chain recombines TRBV2 with TRBJ2-5; perhaps TRBD1 as D (5 bases). The CDR3 has 14 amino acids. Trimming shortened V by 7 bases and J by 2 bases, and 14 bases separated the two germline ends. Germline V gene data show CDR1 as SNHLY and CDR2 as FYNNEI. The DNA of the CDR3 is TGTGCCAGCACCCTGACTCGACAGCAAGAGACCCAGTACTTC. Translating it yields CASTLTRQQETQYF.

The rearrangement links TRBV29-1 to TRBJ2-7; 8 bases line up with TRBD1. Germline lookup yields CDR1 SQVTM and CDR2 ANQGSEA. This CDR3 region has 13 residues. J was trimmed by 3 bases and V by 3 bases; bases with no gene match: 4. The CDR3 nucleotides are TGCAGCGTTGATCTTACAGGGGGCTACGAGCAGTACTTC. It encodes CSVDLTGGYEQYF.

Worth noting for this clone: Germline is not matched at one junction end, which may reflect a read error. V is TRBV6-1 and J is TRBJ1-5; possible D gene TRBD1, 5 bases. Germline assignment: CDR1 MNHNS and CDR2 SASEGT. The CDR3 runs 13 residues. The CDR3, as DNA: TGTGCCAGCAGCGAAGGGGTACAACTGCCCCAGCATTTT. It encodes CASSEGVQLPQHF.

This rearrangement joins TRBV5-1 to TRBJ2-2; 7 bases align to TRBD1. CDR1 and CDR2 from the germline V gene are SGHRS and YFSETQ. This CDR3 has 18 amino acids. V lost 1 base to trimming and J lost 5 bases; unmatched junction nucleotides: 14. The CDR3 region has the DNA TGCGCCAGCAGCTTGTCGCCGCCGGGACAGTTTTCGACCGGGGAGCTGTTTTTT. This codes for CASSLSPPGQFSTGELFF.

This chain links TRBV7-9 with TRBJ2-1, with 7 bases lining up with TRBD2. Per germline, CDR1 SEHNR and CDR2 FQNEAQ (reference sequence). J was trimmed by 10 bases and V by 7 bases; bases with no gene match: 1. The CDR3 is 10 amino acids. CDR3 coding DNA: TGTGCCAGCAACGGGGGGGAGCAGTTCTTC. Its protein product is CASNGGEQFF. Variable domain in full (rest from reference TRBV7-9 and TRBJ2-1): DTGVSQNPRHKITKRGQNVTFRCDPISEHNRLYWYRQTLGQGPEFLTYFQNEAQLEKSRLLSDRFSAERPKGSFSTLEIQRTEQGDSAMYLCASNGGEQFFGPGTRLTVL.

This clone was observed many times. The chain links TRBV16 to TRBJ2-7; D might be TRBD2 (5 bases). Germline-derived CDR1 and CDR2 are KGHSY and FQNENV. Deletions cut 6 bases from V and 6 bases from J, with 15 bases between. CDR3 length: 13 residues. CDR3 loop: CASSQASGSEQYF. The CDR3 DNA sequence: TGTGCCAGCAGTCAAGCGTCGGGAAGCGAGCAGTACTTC.

V usage is TRBV11-3 and J usage is TRBJ2-5; D not certain. CDR3 length equals 13 residues. Germline V gene sequence: CDR1 SGHNT, CDR2 YENEEA. Trimming stripped 0 bases from V and 5 bases from J, with 7 bases between. The CDR3 DNA is TGTGCCAGCAGCTTAGAGAAAACGGAGACCCAGTACTTC. It specifies CASSLEKTETQYF.

The J gene is TRBJ1-2, the V gene TRBV19, with a possible D match to TRBD1 (5 bases). The CDR3 totals 13 residues. With 3 bases removed from V and 1 base from J, the gap between germline ends came to 6 bases. Germline V gives CDR1 LNHDA, CDR2 SQIVND (reference sequence). CDR3 in amino acids: CASSIDSNYGYTF. CDR3 in DNA: TGTGCCAGTAGTATTGACAGTAACTATGGCTACACCTTC.

The chain is built from TRBV7-9 and TRBJ1-5; D uncertain. Germline V lookup: CDR1 SEHNR, CDR2 FQNEAQ (reference sequence). The CDR3 sequence is 12 residues long. Trimming removed 4 bases from V and 6 bases from J, with 7 bases in between. CDR3 nucleotide sequence: TGTGCCAGCAGCTCCGACGCTCAGCCCCAGCATTTT. Translating it yields CASSSDAQPQHF. The entire variable domain, with the rest obtained from reference TRBV7-9 and TRBJ1-5, is as follows: DTGVSQNPRHKITKRGQNVTFRCDPISEHNRLYWYRQTLGQGPEFLTYFQNEAQLEKSRLLSDRFSAERPKGSFSTLEIQRTEQGDSAMYLCASSSDAQPQHFGDGTRLSIL.

The chain uses TRBV7-2 and TRBJ2-1; 7 nucleotides match TRBD1. Germline assignment: CDR1 SGHTA and CDR2 FQGNSA. V was pared by 5 bases and J by 7 bases, with 8 bases of the junction left unmatched. This CDR3 region has 14 residues. In nucleotides, the CDR3 is TGTGCCAGCAGCCTAGGGGGCTGGACTAATGAGCAGTTCTTC. As protein: CASSLGGWTNEQFF. The variable domain in full, completed from reference TRBV7-2 and TRBJ2-1, reads GAGVSQSPSNKVTEKGKDVELRCDPISGHTALYWYRQSLGQGLEFLIYFQGNSAPDKSGLPSDRFSAERTGGSVSTLTIQRTQQEDSAVYLCASSLGGWTNEQFFGPGTRLTVL.

This chain links TRBV28 with TRBJ1-5; D might be TRBD1 (5 bases). This CDR3 is built from 15 residues. CDR1 MDHEN and CDR2 SYDVKM come from the germline V gene. Trimming took 5 bases from V and 9 from J, leaving 20 bases between them. CDR3 nucleotides: TGTGCCAGCAGTCCGAGTCGGGCCAGCGGGGGGCCCCAGCATTTT. Translation: CASSPSRASGGPQHF.